This is a list of T cell receptor beta chains from one sample in a study of cytomegalovirus exposure and HLA in healthy donors. TCRdb's copy holds only in-frame clones and misses some; the assay was immunoSEQ multiplex PCR. The table shows 150,000 to 200,000 clones, with 84% occurring only once. Sequences were obtained from PBMCs. The receptors come from a man between 18 and 29 years old in good health and CMV-seropositive. The CDR3 runs from the conserved cysteine through the conserved F or W. The D gene is left open where the match is weak. Not all rows give a size; the values are once, few, many and, for expanded clones, a class.

cdr3_length j_call d_call v_call clone_size cdr3_nt cdr3_aa
15 TRBJ2-1 TRBD2 TRBV7-2 - TGTGCCAGCAGCCAGGGGCTAGCGGGAGGGTTTGAGCAGTTCTTC CASSQGLAGGFEQFF
15 TRBJ2-2 - TRBV2 - TGTGCCAGCAGTACTAACGCCGCGAACACCGGGGAGCTGTTTTTT CASSTNAANTGELFF
15 TRBJ2-5 TRBD2 TRBV6-4 - TGTGCCAGCAGCGCCCTAGCGGGGACCCAAGAGACCCAGTACTTC CASSALAGTQETQYF
16 TRBJ1-2 TRBD1 TRBV5-4 - TGTGCCAGCAGCTACGCCGGGACAGGGACCCACTATGGCTACACCTTC CASSYAGTGTHYGYTF
17 TRBJ2-1 TRBD2 TRBV7-8 - TGTGCCAGCAGCTTATCTAGCGGGAGGGGGGCCTACAATGAGCAGTTCTTC CASSLSSGRGAYNEQFF
16 TRBJ1-1 TRBD1 TRBV6-5 - TGTGCCAGCAGGTACCGGGACAGGGGATTTGGCACTGAAGCTTTCTTT CASRYRDRGFGTEAFF
16 TRBJ2-1 TRBD1 TRBV7-2 once TGTGCCAGCACCCAGGGGGACAGGGGCTCCTACAATGAGCAGTTCTTC CASTQGDRGSYNEQFF
14 TRBJ1-1 - TRBV28 - TGTGCCAGCAGCTCTTCAAAGAGGGTTCTTCAAGCTTTCTTT CASSSSKRVLQAFF
15 TRBJ2-7 - TRBV5-1 - TGCGCCAGCAGTATGGAGGGGTCGGGGGTCGACGAGCAGTACTTC CASSMEGSGVDEQYF
14 TRBJ2-1 - TRBV30 few TGTGCCTGGAGTCACGGGTCCTACGGCAATGAGCAGTTCTTC CAWSHGSYGNEQFF
15 TRBJ2-3 - TRBV7-8 once TGTGCCAGCAGCTTAGTAACTCATTTCACAGATACGCAGTATTTT CASSLVTHFTDTQYF
17 TRBJ2-1 TRBD2 TRBV2 - TGTGCCAGCAGAGGGACTAGCGGGAGGCCCTCCTACAATGAGCAGTTCTTC CASRGTSGRPSYNEQFF
13 TRBJ1-4 TRBD1 TRBV19 once TGTGCCAGTAGTATATCCCGGACAGGACAACTGTTTTTT CASSISRTGQLFF
13 TRBJ1-2 - TRBV7-9 - TGTGCCAGCAGCCTACAGGGCTCCTATGGCTACACCTTC CASSLQGSYGYTF
17 TRBJ2-7 TRBD1 TRBV7-3 - TGTGCCAGCAGCTTAATCCCGGGACAGGGGCCTGCCTACGAGCAGTACTTC CASSLIPGQGPAYEQYF
15 TRBJ2-7 TRBD2 TRBV27 - TGTGCCAGCAGTTTATCGCTAGCGGGACCTTACGAGCAGTACTTC CASSLSLAGPYEQYF
13 TRBJ1-2 - TRBV9 - TGTGCCAGCAGCGTTGACTCCCACTATGGCTACACCTTC CASSVDSHYGYTF
14 TRBJ2-7 TRBD1 TRBV27 - TGTGCCAGCAGTTCGGGACAGGGGCCCTACGAGCAGTACTTC CASSSGQGPYEQYF
15 TRBJ2-3 TRBD2 TRBV2 once TGTGCCAGCAGTGTGGCGGGAGTCGACACAGATACGCAGTATTTT CASSVAGVDTDTQYF